The 28 T cell receptor beta chains reported below all come from one sample, sequenced in a study of resident and recirculating memory T cells in vitiligo. Here immunoSEQ multiplex PCR was the method, and the copy in TCRdb shows in-frame clones only, minus some. The sample yields 40,000 to 50,000 clones, about nine tenths seen once. Sequences were obtained from blood. The receptors derive from a male donor with vitiligo.

The J gene is TRBJ2-5, the V gene TRBV4-1; D not certain. Germline loops: CDR1 MGHRA, CDR2 YSYEKL. The CDR3 contains 11 residues. The V and J ends lost 0 bases and 9 bases respectively, with 5 bases between them. The chain's CDR3 is CASSQDSAQYF. CDR3 bases: TGCGCCAGCAGCCAAGATTCAGCCCAGTACTTC.

The chain uses TRBV7-9 and TRBJ2-7; TRBD1 agrees at 8 bases. Germline V lookup: CDR1 SEHNR, CDR2 FQNEAQ (reference sequence). V shed 6 bases and J 7 bases; nucleotides not matched to a gene: 17. This CDR3 comprises 16 residues. CDR3 region: CASRRKGDRFAWEQYF. DNA of the CDR3: TGTGCCAGCAGGAGAAAAGGGGACAGGTTTGCGTGGGAGCAGTACTTC. Variable domain in full (rest from reference TRBV7-9 and TRBJ2-7): DTGVSQNPRHKITKRGQNVTFRCDPISEHNRLYWYRQTLGQGPEFLTYFQNEAQLEKSRLLSDRFSAERPKGSFSTLEIQRTEQGDSAMYLCASRRKGDRFAWEQYFGPGTRLTVT.

This sequence joins TRBV7-9 and TRBJ1-1; no reliable D call. This CDR3 is 13 amino acids long. Germline CDR1 and CDR2: SEHNR and FQNEAQ (reference sequence). V was shortened by 4 bases and J by 0 bases, with 6 bases between the two germline ends. The CDR3 here is CASSSEVNTEAFF. DNA of the CDR3: TGTGCCAGCAGCTCCGAGGTGAACACTGAAGCTTTCTTT.

The chain has TRBV4-3 and TRBJ1-3, with unresolved D. CDR3 length equals 15 residues. CDR1 is LGHNA and CDR2 is YSLEER in the germline V gene. V shed 0 bases and J shed 2 bases, with 8 bases lying between them. In DNA form, the CDR3 reads TGCGCCAGCAGCCAAGAACCTACTACTGGAAACACCATATATTTT. Protein: CASSQEPTTGNTIYF.

This clone was observed a handful of times. This sequence joins TRBV6-5 and TRBJ1-6, with 9 bases aligning to TRBD1. Germline lookup yields CDR1 MNHEY and CDR2 SVGAGI. The CDR3 runs to 14 residues. The V segment lost 4 bases and the J segment 12 bases; nucleotides outside the gene matches: 7. The CDR3 DNA reads as TGTGCCAGCAGTTTGGGACAGGGAAGGATACCCCTCCACTTT. The encoded protein is CASSLGQGRIPLHF.

V usage is TRBV5-1 and J usage is TRBJ2-3; TRBD1 matches at 7 bases. The CDR3 loop spans 13 amino acids. The germline gives CDR1 SGHRS, CDR2 YFSETQ. V lost 3 bases to trimming and J lost 4 bases; unmatched junction nucleotides: 2. The CDR3 coding sequence is TGCGCCAGCAGCTCCACAGGGGCAGATACGCAGTATTTT. Translation gives CASSSTGADTQYF.

The chain joins TRBV9 to TRBJ2-5, with TRBD2 as a possible D gene (5 bases). Germline loops: CDR1 SGDLS, CDR2 YYNGEE. CDR3 length: 13 amino acids. Trimming took 0 bases from V and 4 from J, leaving 7 bases between them. The CDR3 loop is CASSVGGIETQYF. In nucleotides, the CDR3 is TGTGCCAGCAGCGTAGGAGGGATAGAGACCCAGTACTTC.

This sequence joins TRBV30 and TRBJ1-6; D uncertain. Germline values: CDR1 GTSNPN, CDR2 SVGIG (reference sequence). V was shortened by 0 bases and J by 10 bases, with 16 bases between the two germline ends. The CDR3 runs 15 residues. The CDR3 protein is CAWSVQRGLRSPLHF. DNA of the CDR3: TGTGCCTGGAGTGTACAGCGGGGATTGAGGTCACCCCTCCACTTT.

The rearrangement joins TRBV12-5 to TRBJ2-1, with 9 bases identical to TRBD2. V trimming: 0 bases; J trimming: 2 bases; junction bases outside the gene matches: 5. Germline CDR1 is LGHNT and CDR2 is FRNRAP. This CDR3 has 17 residues. The CDR3 region is CASGLVPGGGAYNEQFF. The CDR3 DNA follows: TGTGCTAGTGGTTTGGTACCGGGCGGGGGGGCCTACAATGAGCAGTTCTTC.

The J gene is TRBJ1-2, the V gene TRBV18; 9 bases are a match to TRBD1. V trimming: 5 bases; J trimming: 2 bases; junction bases outside the gene matches: 6. The CDR3 sequence is 15 residues long. The germline V gene has CDR1 KGHSH and CDR2 LQKENI. DNA of the CDR3: TGTGCCAGCTCAGGAACCGGGACAGGGAACTATGGCTACACCTTC. This gives the protein CASSGTGTGNYGYTF.

The chain recombines TRBV10-3 with TRBJ2-1, with a possible D match to TRBD2 (6 bases). V was shortened by 0 bases and J by 2 bases, with 11 bases between the two germline ends. CDR1 and CDR2 (germline): ENHRY, SYGVKD. The CDR3 contains 16 residues. The CDR3 sequence: CAISESLGEAYNEQFF. The CDR3 coding sequence is TGTGCCATCAGTGAGTCACTTGGGGAGGCCTACAATGAGCAGTTCTTC.

The gene calls are TRBV5-1 and TRBJ2-7; 8 nucleotides agree with TRBD1. J gave up 6 bases and V 3 bases, and 11 bases lay outside the gene matches. The CDR3 has 15 amino acids. Germline V gene lookup returns CDR1 SGHRS and CDR2 YFSETQ. Here the CDR3 reads CASSSTGDFMGEQYF. The CDR3 region has the DNA TGCGCCAGCAGCTCGACAGGGGATTTCATGGGCGAGCAGTACTTC. Full variable domain (missing parts from reference TRBV5-1 and TRBJ2-7): KAGVTQTPRYLIKTRGQQVTLSCSPISGHRSVSWYQQTPGQGLQFLFEYFSETQRNKGNFPGRFSGRQFSNSRSEMNVSTLELGDSALYLCASSSTGDFMGEQYFGPGTRLTVT.

This rearrangement joins TRBV6-5 to TRBJ1-2, with D tentatively TRBD1 (5 bases). Trimming left V 6 bases short and J 2 bases short, with 10 bases between. This CDR3 has 13 residues. From germline, CDR1 is MNHEY and CDR2 SVGAGI. The CDR3 loop reads CASRGRVNYGYTF. CDR3 in DNA: TGTGCCAGCAGGGGCAGGGTGAACTATGGCTACACCTTC.

J is TRBJ2-7 and V is TRBV10-3, with 7 nucleotides matching TRBD1. Germline CDR1 and CDR2: ENHRY and SYGVKD. The CDR3 is made up of 13 amino acids. V gave up 9 bases and J gave up 5 bases; unmatched junction bases: 10. The CDR3 spells CAITGAPGDEQYF. Here the CDR3 DNA reads TGTGCCATAACAGGGGCCCCCGGCGACGAGCAGTACTTC.

The CDR3 DNA is TGTGCCAGCAGTGAAGTCAGGGATCAGCCCCAGCATTTT. Amino acid sequence: CASSEVRDQPQHF. The gene calls are TRBV6-1 and TRBJ1-5, with D tentatively TRBD1 (5 bases). The CDR3 consists of 13 residues. Germline CDR1 MNHNS, CDR2 SASEGT. V lost 1 base and J 5 bases, leaving 6 bases between the germline ends.

This chain links TRBV5-1 with TRBJ2-7; tentatively, D is TRBD1 (5 bases). With 4 bases removed from V and 6 bases from J, the gap between germline ends came to 23 bases. Germline CDR1 reads SGHRS; CDR2 reads YFSETQ. The CDR3 spans 16 residues. The CDR3 coding sequence is TGCGCCAGCAGCCCGCCCTCGACAGCCCGAGCATCCGAGCAGTACTTC. It yields the protein CASSPPSTARASEQYF.

The V and J genes are TRBV6-1 and TRBJ2-7, with D perhaps matching TRBD1 (6 bases). The CDR3 totals 12 residues. Germline CDR1 MNHNS, CDR2 SASEGT. V lost 8 bases to trimming and J lost 2 bases, with 10 bases between them. CDR3: CASGGQTYEQYF. In DNA form, the CDR3 reads TGTGCCAGCGGAGGACAGACCTACGAGCAGTACTTC.

This chain links TRBV30 with TRBJ2-2; D call uncertain. The CDR3 covers 13 residues. Germline CDR1 and CDR2: GTSNPN and SVGIG (reference sequence). Trimming took off 0 bases at V and 5 bases at J, with 7 bases between the two ends. The CDR3 spells CAWSVQVTGELFF. The DNA for the CDR3 is TGTGCCTGGAGTGTTCAGGTGACCGGGGAGCTGTTTTTT. Full variable domain (rest looked up from reference TRBV30 and TRBJ2-2): SQTIHQWPATLVQPVGSPLSLECTVEGTSNPNLYWYRQAAGRGLQLLFYSVGIGQISSEVPQNLSASRPQDRQFILSSKKLLLSDSGFYLCAWSVQVTGELFFGEGSRLTVL.

The chain recombines TRBV27 with TRBJ2-2, with D possibly being TRBD2 (5 bases). This CDR3 region has 17 residues. Germline loops: CDR1 MNHEY, CDR2 SMNVEV (reference sequence). Trimming cost V 6 bases and J 2 bases, with 19 bases left between them. The chain's CDR3 is CASSIGPGNSNTGELFF. CDR3 nucleotides: TGTGCCAGCAGCATCGGCCCGGGAAATAGCAACACCGGGGAGCTGTTTTTT.

This clone was counted once. The V gene is TRBV4-3, the J gene TRBJ2-1; TRBD1 aligns across 9 bases. V shed 1 base and J 8 bases; nucleotides not matched to a gene: 6. The CDR3 is 15 residues long. From germline, CDR1 is LGHNA and CDR2 YSLEER. CDR3 bases: TGCGCCAGCAGCCAAGGGAACAGGGGGCTGGATGAGCAGTTCTTC. Translation: CASSQGNRGLDEQFF.

The V gene is TRBV5-6, the J gene TRBJ1-4, with 8 bases identical to TRBD1. The germline gives CDR1 SGHDT, CDR2 YYEEEE. Trimming cost V 0 bases and J 7 bases; bases outside gene matches: 2. The CDR3 has 14 residues. CDR3 nucleotide sequence: TGTGCCAGCAGCTTGGGGACAGGGCTTGAAAAACTGTTTTTT. This sequence encodes CASSLGTGLEKLFF.

This clone has a single count. V gene TRBV4-3 combines with J gene TRBJ2-7; 7 bases map to TRBD1. This CDR3 has 14 residues. Looked up from germline, CDR1 is LGHNA and CDR2 is YSLEER. V shed 4 bases, J shed 1 base, and the junction held 4 bases outside the gene matches. The CDR3 nucleotides are TGCGCCAGCAGCCGTAAACAGGGGTCCTACGAGCAGTACTTC. Protein: CASSRKQGSYEQYF.

The chain combines TRBV30 with TRBJ2-2; D perhaps matches TRBD1 (5 bases). With 3 bases removed from V and 0 bases from J, the gap between germline ends came to 17 bases. CDR1 GTSNPN and CDR2 SVGIG come from the germline V gene (reference sequence). The CDR3 runs to 17 residues. In nucleotides, the CDR3 is TGTGCCTGGAGGAAAACGACAGCTTCCGCGAACACCGGGGAGCTGTTTTTT. Amino acids: CAWRKTTASANTGELFF.

The V gene is TRBV5-6, the J gene TRBJ1-2, with 7 nucleotides matching TRBD1. Germline V gene data show CDR1 as SGHDT and CDR2 as YYEEEE. This CDR3 region has 13 residues. The V and J ends lost 4 bases and 6 bases, in that order; junction bases with no gene match: 6. The CDR3 DNA follows: TGTGCCAGCAGCCCGACAGGGTCAAATGGCTACACCTTC. Translating it yields CASSPTGSNGYTF.

This chain joins TRBV14 and TRBJ1-1; tentatively, D is TRBD1 (5 bases). CDR1 and CDR2 from the germline V gene are SGHDN and FVKESK. This CDR3 is 16 amino acids long. Deletions cut 1 base from V and 1 base from J, with 13 bases between. CDR3 amino acids: CASSQAWGRGNTEAFF. The CDR3 nucleotides are TGTGCCAGCAGCCAAGCCTGGGGGAGGGGGAACACTGAAGCTTTCTTT. The entire variable domain, with the rest obtained from reference TRBV14 and TRBJ1-1, is as follows: EAGVTQFPSHSVIEKGQTVTLRCDPISGHDNLYWYRRVMGKEIKFLLHFVKESKQDESGMPNNRFLAERTGGTYSTLKVQPAELEDSGVYFCASSQAWGRGNTEAFFGQGTRLTVV.

The genes are TRBV4-1 and TRBJ2-7, with a tentative D call TRBD2 (7 bases). Trimming stripped 4 bases from V and 0 bases from J, with 19 bases between. Germline V CDR1 and CDR2: MGHRA, YSYEKL. The CDR3 extends over 17 amino acids. CDR3 sequence: CASSRGEGGSASYEQYF. In DNA form, the CDR3 reads TGCGCCAGCAGCCGAGGGGAGGGGGGGTCCGCCTCCTACGAGCAGTACTTC.

V usage is TRBV5-1 and J usage is TRBJ2-5; 15 bases align to TRBD2. The CDR3 covers 17 residues. The germline gives CDR1 SGHRS, CDR2 YFSETQ. The V gene end was trimmed by 4 bases and the J gene end by 2 bases; junction bases not matched to a gene: 6. CDR3 sequence: CASSPGLAGGRQETQYF. For the CDR3, the DNA is TGCGCCAGCAGCCCCGGACTAGCGGGGGGGCGACAAGAGACCCAGTACTTC.

The chain recombines TRBV6-5 with TRBJ1-2; tentative D call: TRBD1 (5 bases). The length of the CDR3 is 13 residues. The V end was cut by 3 bases, the J end by 3 bases, with 8 bases between. CDR1 is MNHEY and CDR2 is SVGAGI in the germline V gene. In DNA, the CDR3 is TGTGCCAGCAGTTATAGGGGCTACTATGGCTACACCTTC. Protein: CASSYRGYYGYTF.